This T cell receptor (beta chain) appears in the sequencing data of a study of T cell changes during pregnancy in multiple sclerosis. Produced via immunoSEQ multiplex PCR; TCRdb's table is partial and in-frame only. The sample has under 75,000 clones; more than 75% are singletons. Germline lookup yields CDR1 LNHDA and CDR2 SQIVND (reference sequence). The ends were cut back, 4 bases at V and 5 bases at J, with 15 bases in the middle. This CDR3 spans 15 amino acids. The sample in question was peripheral blood, obtained in the third trimester of pregnancy. This sequence joins TRBV19 and TRBJ2-1, with D maybe TRBD1 (5 bases). The receptor was isolated from a female donor in good health, enrolled as a control in a pregnancy study. The CDR3 nucleotides are TGTGCCAGTAGTAGGGGCAAAGGCCCCAACAATGAGCAGTTCTTC. Amino acids: CASSRGKGPNNEQFF.